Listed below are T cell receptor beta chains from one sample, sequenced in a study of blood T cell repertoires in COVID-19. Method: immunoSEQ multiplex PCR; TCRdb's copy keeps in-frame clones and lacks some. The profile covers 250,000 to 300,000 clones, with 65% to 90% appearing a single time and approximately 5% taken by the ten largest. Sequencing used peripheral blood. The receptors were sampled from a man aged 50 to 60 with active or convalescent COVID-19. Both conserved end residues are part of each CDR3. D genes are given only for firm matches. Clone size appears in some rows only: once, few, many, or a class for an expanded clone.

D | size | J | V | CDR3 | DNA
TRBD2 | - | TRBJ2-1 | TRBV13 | CASSSAGTSYNEQFF | TGTGCCAGCAGTTCCGCCGGGACTAGCTACAATGAGCAGTTCTTC
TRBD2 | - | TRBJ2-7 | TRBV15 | CATSRLSGGLASEQYF | TGTGCCACCAGCAGACTCTCCGGAGGACTAGCGAGCGAGCAGTACTTC
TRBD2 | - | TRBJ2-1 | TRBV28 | CASSTGTSKGEQFF | TGTGCCAGCAGTACCGGGACTAGTAAGGGTGAGCAGTTCTTC
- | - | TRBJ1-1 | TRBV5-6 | CASLSGSLRLNTEAFF | TGTGCCAGCCTGTCGGGGTCTCTTCGGCTGAACACTGAAGCTTTCTTT
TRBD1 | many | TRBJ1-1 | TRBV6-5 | CASSPPTGGITEAFF | TGTGCCAGCAGTCCGCCGACAGGGGGTATCACTGAAGCTTTCTTT
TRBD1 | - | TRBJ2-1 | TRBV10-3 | CAISETAGQGNEQFF | TGTGCCATCAGTGAGACAGCGGGACAGGGCAATGAGCAGTTCTTC
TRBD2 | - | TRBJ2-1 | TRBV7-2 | CASSVLAGGPYNEQFF | TGTGCCAGCAGCGTTCTAGCGGGAGGACCTTACAATGAGCAGTTCTTC
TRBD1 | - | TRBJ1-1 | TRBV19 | CATRLMGQGSTEAFF | TGTGCCACCAGACTAATGGGACAGGGAAGCACTGAAGCTTTCTTT
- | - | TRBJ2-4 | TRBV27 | CASSFPLPSQGQGYF | TGTGCCAGCAGTTTTCCTCTTCCCAGCCAGGGTCAGGGGTACTTC
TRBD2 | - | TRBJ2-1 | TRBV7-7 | CASSLVVRRESADEQFF | TGTGCCAGCAGCTTAGTGGTTCGGCGGGAGTCGGCGGATGAGCAGTTCTTC
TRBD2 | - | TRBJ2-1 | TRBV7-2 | CASSPTTSGRRYNEQFF | TGTGCCAGCAGCCCGACAACTAGCGGGAGAAGATACAATGAGCAGTTCTTC
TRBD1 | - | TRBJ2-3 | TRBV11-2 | CASSRDSSTDTQYF | TGTGCCAGCAGCCGGGACAGTTCCACAGATACGCAGTATTTT
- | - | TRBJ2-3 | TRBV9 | CASSAGNRDTQYF | TGTGCCAGCAGCGCGGGTAACAGGGATACGCAGTATTTT
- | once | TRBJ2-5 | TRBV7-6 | CASSLDRAQETQYF | TGTGCCAGCAGCTTAGACAGGGCCCAAGAGACCCAGTACTTC